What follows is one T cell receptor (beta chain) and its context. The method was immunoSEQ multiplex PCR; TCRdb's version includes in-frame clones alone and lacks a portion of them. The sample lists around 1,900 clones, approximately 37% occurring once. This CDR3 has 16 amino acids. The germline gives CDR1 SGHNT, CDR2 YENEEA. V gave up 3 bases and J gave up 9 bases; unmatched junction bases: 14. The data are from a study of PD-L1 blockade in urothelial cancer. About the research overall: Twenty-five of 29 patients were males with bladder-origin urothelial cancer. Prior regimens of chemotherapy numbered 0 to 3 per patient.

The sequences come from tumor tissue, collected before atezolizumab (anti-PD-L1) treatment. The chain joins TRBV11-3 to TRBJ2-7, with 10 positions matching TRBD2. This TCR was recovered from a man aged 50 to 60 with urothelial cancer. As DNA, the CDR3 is TGTGCCAGCAGCTTGGATTCTAGCGGGAGAAGAAGATGGCAGTACTTC. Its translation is CASSLDSSGRRRWQYF. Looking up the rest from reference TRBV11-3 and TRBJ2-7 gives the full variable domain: EAGVVQSPRYKIIEKKQPVAFWCNPISGHNTLYWYLQNLGQGPELLIRYENEEAVDDSQLPKDRFSAERLKGVDSTLKIQPAELGDSAVYLCASSLDSSGRRRWQYFGPGTRLTVT.